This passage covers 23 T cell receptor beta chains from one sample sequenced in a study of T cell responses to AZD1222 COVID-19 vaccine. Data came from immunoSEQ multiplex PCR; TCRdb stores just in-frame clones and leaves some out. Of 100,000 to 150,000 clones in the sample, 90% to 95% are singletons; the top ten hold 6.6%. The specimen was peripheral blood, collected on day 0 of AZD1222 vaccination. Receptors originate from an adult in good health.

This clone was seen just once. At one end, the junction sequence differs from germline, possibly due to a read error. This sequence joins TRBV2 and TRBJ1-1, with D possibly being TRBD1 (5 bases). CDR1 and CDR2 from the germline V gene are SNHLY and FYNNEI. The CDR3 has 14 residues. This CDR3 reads CASNYVGENAEAFF. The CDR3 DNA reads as TGTGCCAGCAACTATGTGGGGGAGAACGCTGAAGCTTTCTTT.

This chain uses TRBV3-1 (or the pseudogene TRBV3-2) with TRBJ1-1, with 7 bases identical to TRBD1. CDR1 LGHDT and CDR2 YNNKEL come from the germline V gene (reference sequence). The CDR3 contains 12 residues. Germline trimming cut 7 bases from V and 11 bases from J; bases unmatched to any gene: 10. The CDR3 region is CASKDRVGNAFF. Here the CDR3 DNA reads TGTGCCAGCAAAGACAGGGTTGGTAATGCTTTCTTT.

The CDR3 here is CASSTGASYEQYF. The CDR3 DNA is TGTGCCAGCAGCACTGGGGCTAGCTACGAGCAGTACTTC. The J gene is TRBJ2-7, the V gene TRBV7-2; D may be TRBD1 (5 bases). V lost 5 bases, J lost 3 bases, and 11 bases lay in between. Per the germline V gene, CDR1 is SGHTA and CDR2 is FQGNSA. This CDR3 has 13 residues.

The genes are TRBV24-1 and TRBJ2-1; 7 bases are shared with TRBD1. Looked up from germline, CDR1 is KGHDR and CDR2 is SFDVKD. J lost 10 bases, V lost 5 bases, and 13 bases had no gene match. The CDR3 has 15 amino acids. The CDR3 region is CATSAPRGSFVEQFF. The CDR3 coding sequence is TGTGCCACCAGTGCCCCCAGGGGGAGTTTCGTGGAGCAGTTCTTC.

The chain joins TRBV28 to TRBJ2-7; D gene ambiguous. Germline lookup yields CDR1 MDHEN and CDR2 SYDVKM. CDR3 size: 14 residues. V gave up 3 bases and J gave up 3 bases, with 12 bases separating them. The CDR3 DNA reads TGTGCCAGCAGTTTGGTCCTGAGAGGCTACGAGCAGTACTTC. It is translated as CASSLVLRGYEQYF.

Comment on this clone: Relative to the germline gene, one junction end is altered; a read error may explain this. The CDR3 loop is CASSQGQSEQFF. Here the CDR3 DNA reads TGCGCAAGCAGCCAAGGGCAGAGTGAGCAGTTCTTC. V and J are TRBV4-1 and TRBJ2-1, with D unclear. CDR3 length: 12 amino acids. CDR1 MGHRA and CDR2 YSYEKL come from the germline V gene.

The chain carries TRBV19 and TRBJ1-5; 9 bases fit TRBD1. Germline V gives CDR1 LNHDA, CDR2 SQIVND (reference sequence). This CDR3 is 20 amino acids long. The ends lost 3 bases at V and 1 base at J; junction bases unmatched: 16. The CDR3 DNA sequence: TGTGCCAGTAGTATGGGTCCGGGACAGGGAATTTGGGCGAGCAATCAGCCCCAGCATTTT. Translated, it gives CASSMGPGQGIWASNQPQHF.

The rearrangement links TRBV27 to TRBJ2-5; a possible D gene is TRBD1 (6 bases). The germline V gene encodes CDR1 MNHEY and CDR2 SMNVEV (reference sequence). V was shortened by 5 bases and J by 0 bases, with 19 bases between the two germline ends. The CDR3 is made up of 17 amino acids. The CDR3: CASSPKPQTGNQETQYF. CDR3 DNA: TGTGCCAGCAGTCCAAAACCCCAGACAGGAAACCAAGAGACCCAGTACTTC.

Here the CDR3 DNA reads TGTGCCAGCAGCAAAGACCCCCGGACTAGTCATATCAATGGAGGAGCGACCCAGTACTTC. Translation gives CASSKDPRTSHINGGATQYF. The V call is TRBV21-1, the J call TRBJ2-5; TRBD2 is the table's D call and was not checked against the DNA. TRBV21-1 is recorded as a pseudogene. The CDR3 contains 20 residues.

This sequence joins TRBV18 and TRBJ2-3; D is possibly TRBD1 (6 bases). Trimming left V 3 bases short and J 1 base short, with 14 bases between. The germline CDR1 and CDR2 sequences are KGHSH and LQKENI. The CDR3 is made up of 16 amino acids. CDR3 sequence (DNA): TGTGCCAGCTCACCCGGCCGGGCAGGGGGCACAGATACGCAGTATTTT. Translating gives CASSPGRAGGTDTQYF.

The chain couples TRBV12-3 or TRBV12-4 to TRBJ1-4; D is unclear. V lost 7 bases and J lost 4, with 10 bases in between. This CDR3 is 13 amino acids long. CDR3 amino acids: CASTTFGNEKLFF. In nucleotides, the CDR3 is TGTGCCAGCACGACTTTCGGTAATGAAAAACTGTTTTTT.

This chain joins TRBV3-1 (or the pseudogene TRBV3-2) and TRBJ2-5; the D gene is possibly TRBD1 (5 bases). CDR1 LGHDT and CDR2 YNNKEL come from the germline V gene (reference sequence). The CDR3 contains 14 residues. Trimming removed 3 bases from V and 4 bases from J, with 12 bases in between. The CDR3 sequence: CASSHDLTGETQYF. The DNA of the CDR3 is TGTGCCAGCAGCCATGACTTAACAGGAGAGACCCAGTACTTC.

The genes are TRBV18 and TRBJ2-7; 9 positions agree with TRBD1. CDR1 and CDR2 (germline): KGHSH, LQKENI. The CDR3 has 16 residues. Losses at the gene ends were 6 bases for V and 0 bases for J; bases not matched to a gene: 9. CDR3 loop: CASSQDRDRVSYEQYF. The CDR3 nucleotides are TGTGCCAGCTCTCAAGACCGGGACAGGGTCTCCTACGAGCAGTACTTC. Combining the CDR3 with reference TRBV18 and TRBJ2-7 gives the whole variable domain NAGVMQNPRHLVRRRGQEARLRCSPMKGHSHVYWYRQLPEEGLKFMVYLQKENIIDESGMPKERFSAEFPKEGPSILRIQQVVRGDSAAYFCASSQDRDRVSYEQYFGPGTRLTVT.

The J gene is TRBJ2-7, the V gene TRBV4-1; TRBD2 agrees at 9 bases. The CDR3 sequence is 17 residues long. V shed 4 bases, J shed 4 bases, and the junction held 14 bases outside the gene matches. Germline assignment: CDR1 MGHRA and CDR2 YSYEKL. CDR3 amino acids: CASSREGPETSGYEQYF. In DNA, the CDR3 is TGCGCCAGCAGCCGCGAAGGGCCGGAGACTAGCGGTTACGAGCAGTACTTC.

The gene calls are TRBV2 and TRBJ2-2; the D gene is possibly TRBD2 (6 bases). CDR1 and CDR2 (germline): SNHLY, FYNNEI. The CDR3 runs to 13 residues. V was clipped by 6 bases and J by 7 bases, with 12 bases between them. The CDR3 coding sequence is TGTGCCAGCAGCCCTCTAGCGATCGGGGAGCTGTTTTTT. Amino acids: CASSPLAIGELFF.

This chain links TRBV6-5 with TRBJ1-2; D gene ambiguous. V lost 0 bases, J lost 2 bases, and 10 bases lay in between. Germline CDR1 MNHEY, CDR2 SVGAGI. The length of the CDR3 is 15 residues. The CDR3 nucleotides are TGTGCCAGCAGTTACTCCCGGGTCCTAAACTATGGCTACACCTTC. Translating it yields CASSYSRVLNYGYTF.

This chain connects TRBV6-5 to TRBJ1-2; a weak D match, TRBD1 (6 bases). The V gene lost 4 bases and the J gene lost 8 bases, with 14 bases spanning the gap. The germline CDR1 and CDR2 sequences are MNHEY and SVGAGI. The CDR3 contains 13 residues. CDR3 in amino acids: CASSWRDMKGYTF. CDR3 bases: TGTGCCAGCAGTTGGAGGGACATGAAGGGCTACACCTTC.

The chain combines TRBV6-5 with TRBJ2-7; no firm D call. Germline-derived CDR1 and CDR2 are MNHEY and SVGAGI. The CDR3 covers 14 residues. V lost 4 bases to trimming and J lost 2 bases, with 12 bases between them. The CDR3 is CASSSLGRAYEQYF. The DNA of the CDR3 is TGTGCCAGCAGTTCCCTAGGACGGGCCTACGAGCAGTACTTC.

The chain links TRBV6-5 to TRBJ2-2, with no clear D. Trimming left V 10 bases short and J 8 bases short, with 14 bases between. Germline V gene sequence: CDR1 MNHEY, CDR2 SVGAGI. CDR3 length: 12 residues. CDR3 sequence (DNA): TGTGCCACCCGTAGAATTGCGGGGGAGCTGTTTTTT. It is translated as CATRRIAGELFF.

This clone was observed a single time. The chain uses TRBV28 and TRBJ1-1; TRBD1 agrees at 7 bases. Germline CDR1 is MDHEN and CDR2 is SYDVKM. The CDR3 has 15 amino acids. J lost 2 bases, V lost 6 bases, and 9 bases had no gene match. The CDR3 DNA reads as TGTGCCAGCAGCCCCGGGACAGCACTAAACACTGAAGCTTTCTTT. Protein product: CASSPGTALNTEAFF. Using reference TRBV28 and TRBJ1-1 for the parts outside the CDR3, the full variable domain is DVKVTQSSRYLVKRTGEKVFLECVQDMDHENMFWYRQDPGLGLRLIYFSYDVKMKEKGDIPEGYSVSREKKERFSLILESASTNQTSMYLCASSPGTALNTEAFFGQGTRLTVV.

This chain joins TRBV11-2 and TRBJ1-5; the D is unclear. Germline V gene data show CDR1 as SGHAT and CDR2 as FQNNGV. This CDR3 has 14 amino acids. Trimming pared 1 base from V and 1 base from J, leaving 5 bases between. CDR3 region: CASSLGPSNQPQHF. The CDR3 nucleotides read TGTGCCAGCAGCTTAGGACCGAGCAATCAGCCCCAGCATTTT. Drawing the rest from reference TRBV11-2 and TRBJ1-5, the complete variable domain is EAGVAQSPRYKIIEKRQSVAFWCNPISGHATLYWYQQILGQGPKLLIQFQNNGVVDDSQLPKDRFSAERLKGVDSTLKIQPAKLEDSAVYLCASSLGPSNQPQHFGDGTRLSIL.

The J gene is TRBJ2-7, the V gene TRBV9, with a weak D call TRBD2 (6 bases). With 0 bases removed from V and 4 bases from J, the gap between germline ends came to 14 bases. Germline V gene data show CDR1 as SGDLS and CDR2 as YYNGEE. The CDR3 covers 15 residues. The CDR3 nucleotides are TGTGCCAGCAGCGTAGGTGCTAGCGCCAAGTACGAGCAGTACTTC. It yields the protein CASSVGASAKYEQYF.

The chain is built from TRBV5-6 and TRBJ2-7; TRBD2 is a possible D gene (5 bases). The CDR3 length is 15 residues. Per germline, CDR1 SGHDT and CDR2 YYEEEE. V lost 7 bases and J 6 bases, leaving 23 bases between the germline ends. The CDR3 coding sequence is TGTGCCAGCCACTCGCTCGGGGAAGGTCCTTCCGAGCAGTACTTC. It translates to CASHSLGEGPSEQYF. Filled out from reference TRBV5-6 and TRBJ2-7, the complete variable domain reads DAGVTQSPTHLIKTRGQQVTLRCSPKSGHDTVSWYQQALGQGPQFIFQYYEEEERQRGNFPDRFSGHQFPNYSSELNVNALLLGDSALYLCASHSLGEGPSEQYFGPGTRLTVT.